These 25 T cell receptor beta chains were sequenced from one sample in a study of blood T cells in healthy people across ages. Primed by a sample-barcoded 5' primer and a J-beta primer mix, a second PCR proceeded for roughly 6 to 12 cycles. TCRdb ran MiXCR on the 5' RACE reads and lists one entry per CDR3 protein. The sample includes 850,000 to 1,000,000 distinct CDR3 sequences, just over 50% of them seen just once. Sequenced sample: blood. The receptors derive from an older woman in good health.

This clonotype was detected once. The rearrangement uses TRBV5-1 and TRBJ2-1, with 9 bases that match TRBD2. CDR3 size: 16 residues. Germline loops: CDR1 SGHRS, CDR2 YFSETQ. The trim removed 1 base at V and 6 bases at J, leaving 8 bases unmatched. CDR3 protein: CASSLIISGSGNEQFF. The CDR3 region has the DNA TGCGCCAGCAGCTTGATAATTAGCGGGAGTGGCAATGAGCAGTTCTTC.

The chain combines TRBV29-1 with TRBJ2-1; D gene ambiguous. The CDR3 sequence is 13 residues long. Germline V gene lookup returns CDR1 SQVTM and CDR2 ANQGSEA. V was pared by 6 bases and J by 4 bases, with 13 bases between. CDR3 loop: CSVAHPYYNEQFF. The CDR3 DNA reads as TGCAGCGTCGCGCACCCCTATTACAATGAGCAGTTCTTC.

The V and J genes are TRBV28 and TRBJ2-7; 9 nucleotides line up with TRBD1. The germline V gene encodes CDR1 MDHEN and CDR2 SYDVKM. There are 15 residues in the CDR3. With 7 bases clipped from V and 5 bases from J, the junction kept 12 bases outside the gene matches. The CDR3 region is CASTSPGTGSDEQYF. The DNA of the CDR3 is TGTGCCAGCACTAGTCCCGGGACAGGGTCGGACGAGCAGTACTTC. The full variable domain, in which reference TRBV28 and TRBJ2-7 provide the parts outside the CDR3, is DVKVTQSSRYLVKRTGEKVFLECVQDMDHENMFWYRQDPGLGLRLIYFSYDVKMKEKGDIPEGYSVSREKKERFSLILESASTNQTSMYLCASTSPGTGSDEQYFGPGTRLTVT.

Concerning this clonotype: A much larger clone lies a single base off, so this may be a read error. The rearrangement uses TRBV4-1 and TRBJ2-7; D may be TRBD2 (6 bases). The J call may be wrong; the DNA end is better matched by TRBJ2-4. The CDR3 has 17 amino acids. Germline V gene sequence: CDR1 MGHRA, CDR2 YSYEKL. CDR3 sequence reads: CARGKRAIGSCENIQYF. The DNA for the CDR3 is TGCGCCAGGGGGAAGCGGGCGATCGGAAGCTGTGAAAACATTCAGTACTTC.

The J gene is TRBJ2-3, the V gene TRBV20-1; D is uncertain. V lost 5 bases to trimming and J lost 5 bases, with 8 bases between them. The CDR3 runs 11 residues. Germline V gene sequence: CDR1 DFQATT, CDR2 SNEGSKA (reference sequence). DNA of the CDR3: TGCAGTGCTGTCTTTGTAGATACGCAGTATTTT. It codes for CSAVFVDTQYF.

This clonotype occurred once. V is TRBV4-2 and J is TRBJ2-1, with D perhaps matching TRBD2 (5 bases). The CDR3 consists of 15 residues. Germline V gene sequence: CDR1 LGHNA, CDR2 YNFKEQ. V lost 2 bases to trimming and J lost 3 bases, with 11 bases between them. This chain's CDR3 is CASSQLWEIYNEQFF. CDR3 DNA: TGTGCCAGCAGCCAACTATGGGAGATCTACAATGAGCAGTTCTTC.

The chain links TRBV7-9 to TRBJ2-5; 10 bases are a match to TRBD2. The CDR3 has 16 residues. Losses at the gene ends were 5 bases for V and 0 bases for J; bases not matched to a gene: 6. The V gene's germline CDR1 is SEHNR and CDR2 FQNEAQ (reference sequence). The CDR3 spells CASSISGRNNQETQYF. Here the CDR3 DNA reads TGTGCCAGCAGCATTAGCGGGAGGAACAACCAAGAGACCCAGTACTTC. Using reference TRBV7-9 and TRBJ2-5 for the parts outside the CDR3, the full variable domain is DTGVSQNPRHKITKRGQNVTFRCDPISEHNRLYWYRQTLGQGPEFLTYFQNEAQLEKSRLLSDRFSAERPKGSFSTLEIQRTEQGDSAMYLCASSISGRNNQETQYFGPGTRLLVL.

This chain connects TRBV10-3 to TRBJ2-5, with D unclear. The CDR3 runs 13 residues. V lost 2 bases and J lost 5, with 9 bases in between. Germline CDR1 reads ENHRY; CDR2 reads SYGVKD. CDR3 protein: CAISERAMETQYF. Written as DNA, the CDR3 is TGTGCCATCAGTGAGAGGGCTATGGAGACCCAGTACTTC.

This rearrangement joins TRBV24-1 to TRBJ1-5; no clear D. The CDR3 is 15 amino acids. The germline V and J ends were trimmed by 5 bases and 3 bases, with 13 bases remaining between them. Germline values: CDR1 KGHDR, CDR2 SFDVKD. The CDR3, as DNA: TGTGCCACCAGTGGTCCCGGCGATCCCAATCAGCCCCAGCATTTT. Amino acids: CATSGPGDPNQPQHF.

In its sample, this clonotype was seen once. The V gene is TRBV28, the J gene TRBJ1-4; D is perhaps TRBD1 (5 bases). The V gene's germline CDR1 is MDHEN and CDR2 SYDVKM. V lost 3 bases to trimming and J lost 7 bases, with 12 bases between them. This CDR3 region has 14 residues. CDR3 amino acids: CASSLARDGEKLFF. The CDR3 DNA reads as TGTGCCAGCAGTTTGGCCAGGGATGGTGAAAAACTGTTTTTT.

The chain combines TRBV29-1 with TRBJ2-5, with a weak D call TRBD2 (6 bases). The CDR3 spans 13 residues. V dropped 4 bases and J dropped 4 bases, with 13 bases sitting between them. CDR1 and CDR2 from the germline V gene are SQVTM and ANQGSEA. CDR3 sequence reads: CSVGWAEGETQYF. The CDR3 DNA reads as TGCAGCGTTGGTTGGGCGGAGGGAGAGACCCAGTACTTC. The whole variable domain, filled in from reference TRBV29-1 and TRBJ2-5, reads SAVISQKPSRDICQRGTSLTIQCQVDSQVTMMFWYRQQPGQSLTLIATANQGSEATYESGFVIDKFPISRPNLTFSTLTVSNMSPEDSSIYLCSVGWAEGETQYFGPGTRLLVL.

This clonotype was detected only a few times. V is TRBV6-6 and J is TRBJ2-7; D is ambiguous. V was shortened by 2 bases and J by 6 bases, with 14 bases between the two germline ends. The CDR3 has 14 amino acids. The germline CDR1 and CDR2 sequences are MNHNY and SVGAGI (reference sequence). In DNA, the CDR3 is TGTGCCAGCAGTTACGATCTTCGATCGACCGAGCAGTACTTC. Protein product: CASSYDLRSTEQYF.

Comments on this clonotype: A junction boundary mismatches the germline segment, possibly from a read error. The rearrangement joins TRBV18 to TRBJ2-3, with 11 bases identical to TRBD2. Looked up from germline, CDR1 is KGHSH and CDR2 is LQKENI. This CDR3 comprises 15 residues. The CDR3 reads CDSSPLLAGADTQYF. CDR3 in DNA: TGTGACAGCTCACCATTACTAGCGGGAGCAGATACGCAGTATTTT.

This clonotype has just a few counts. The gene calls are TRBV7-2 and TRBJ1-2; D possibly corresponds to TRBD1 (5 bases). V gave up 5 bases and J gave up 4 bases, with 11 bases separating them. Germline V gives CDR1 SGHTA, CDR2 FQGNSA. The CDR3 contains 13 residues. DNA for the CDR3: TGTGCCAGCAGCCAGGGACGCCGCTATGGCTACACCTTC. Residues: CASSQGRRYGYTF.

V gene TRBV9 combines with J gene TRBJ1-3, with 8 bases aligning to TRBD1. This CDR3 spans 14 amino acids. Germline V gene lookup returns CDR1 SGDLS and CDR2 YYNGEE. V trimming: 3 bases; J trimming: 4 bases; junction bases outside the gene matches: 3. This CDR3 reads CASSARGLGNTIYF. CDR3 nucleotides: TGTGCCAGCAGCGCCAGGGGGCTAGGAAACACCATATATTTT.

The chain has TRBV20-1 and TRBJ2-7, with 8 nucleotides matching TRBD2. V was clipped by 0 bases and J by 7 bases; unmatched bases: 17. Germline CDR1 and CDR2: DFQATT and SNEGSKA (reference sequence). The CDR3 has 17 residues. CDR3: CSARDLKTSEIYNEQYF. The CDR3 DNA reads TGCAGTGCTAGAGATTTGAAGACTAGCGAGATCTACAATGAGCAGTACTTC.

This clonotype has just a few counts. J is TRBJ1-2 and V is TRBV7-9; D is ambiguous. Germline assignment: CDR1 SEHNR and CDR2 FQNEAQ (reference sequence). Trimming cost V 5 bases and J 6 bases, with 16 bases left between them. CDR3 size: 14 residues. The CDR3 sequence: CASSTSGWGDGYTF. CDR3 in DNA: TGTGCCAGCAGCACGTCGGGGTGGGGAGATGGCTACACCTTC.

The J gene is TRBJ2-1, the V gene TRBV7-9, with 8 bases aligning to TRBD1. The CDR3 has 11 residues. The V and J ends lost 5 bases and 12 bases, in that order; junction bases with no gene match: 3. Germline V gives CDR1 SEHNR, CDR2 FQNEAQ (reference sequence). The CDR3 nucleotides are TGTGCCAGCAGCCGGACAGGGTTGCAGTTCTTC. This codes for CASSRTGLQFF.

The CDR3 bases are TGTGCCACCAGTGACCAGACAGTTGCAGGCCAAGAGACCCAGTACTTC. It specifies CATSDQTVAGQETQYF. The rearrangement uses TRBV24-1 and TRBJ2-5; D is possibly TRBD1 (5 bases). Trimming took off 4 bases at V and 1 base at J, with 15 bases between the two ends. There are 16 residues in the CDR3. In germline, CDR1 is KGHDR, CDR2 SFDVKD.

The chain carries TRBV29-1 and TRBJ2-1, with TRBD2 matching over 10 bases. The V gene end was trimmed by 8 bases and the J gene end by 9 bases; junction bases not matched to a gene: 10. The germline V gene encodes CDR1 SQVTM and CDR2 ANQGSEA. The CDR3 spans 13 residues. CDR3 amino acids: CSLRTSGPGEQFF. The DNA of the CDR3 is TGCAGCTTACGGACTAGCGGCCCGGGTGAGCAGTTCTTC.

The chain has TRBV6-1 and TRBJ1-1, with D unresolved. The germline V gene encodes CDR1 MNHNS and CDR2 SASEGT. CDR3 length equals 15 residues. V was trimmed by 3 bases and J by 10 bases, leaving 21 bases between them. The CDR3 nucleotides are TGTGCCAGCAGTGATTTGAAGGGTACGGGGTCCAGAGCTTTCTTT. It yields the protein CASSDLKGTGSRAFF.

A remark on this clonotype: A much larger clone differs by one base, so this may be a read error. V usage is TRBV2 and J usage is TRBJ2-3; D unresolved. CDR1 is SNHLY and CDR2 is FYNNEI in the germline V gene. This CDR3 is 13 amino acids long. V was trimmed by 3 bases and J by 1 base, leaving 5 bases between them. This CDR3 is CASSEVGTDTQYF. CDR3 bases: TGTGCCAGCAGTGAGGTGGGCACAGATACGCAGTATTTT. The complete variable domain, with remaining parts taken from reference TRBV2 and TRBJ2-3, reads EPEVTQTPSHQVTQMGQEVILRCVPISNHLYFYWYRQILGQKVEFLVSFYNNEISEKSEIFDDQFSVERPDGSNFTLKIRSTKLEDSAMYFCASSEVGTDTQYFGPGTRLTVL.

The chain couples TRBV6-5 to TRBJ2-7; D is unresolved. V lost 0 bases to trimming and J lost 0 bases, with 12 bases between them. This CDR3 has 16 residues. Germline V CDR1 and CDR2: MNHEY, SVGAGI. The CDR3 bases are TGTGCCAGCAGTTACTCGATAGGGCCAACCTCCTACGAGCAGTACTTC. This translates into CASSYSIGPTSYEQYF.

J is TRBJ2-7 and V is TRBV4-1, with no clear D. This CDR3 is 16 amino acids long. V was clipped by 3 bases and J by 3 bases, with 18 bases between them. The germline V gene encodes CDR1 MGHRA and CDR2 YSYEKL. Here the CDR3 reads CASSHHPGRTNYEQYF. The CDR3 region has the DNA TGCGCCAGCAGCCACCACCCCGGTCGGACGAACTACGAGCAGTACTTC.

V gene TRBV29-1 combines with J gene TRBJ2-7, with no clear D. V gave up 0 bases and J gave up 7 bases, with 13 bases separating them. This CDR3 contains 13 residues. Germline lookup yields CDR1 SQVTM and CDR2 ANQGSEA. CDR3 sequence: CSVEDGRLGEQYF. The CDR3, as DNA: TGCAGCGTTGAAGATGGCCGTCTGGGTGAGCAGTACTTC.